The present T cell receptor beta chain was sequenced within a study of CD8 T cells in ankylosing spondylitis. Notes on the study in general: Clones linked with disease were CD8+ and fairly uncommon in the peripheral blood. There was a TCR beta motif, made of fewer than 10 highly homologous variants, that appeared characteristic of ankylosing spondylitis blood.

Trimming stripped 6 bases from V and 1 base from J, with 9 bases between. The CDR3 runs to 14 residues. CDR1 MNHNS and CDR2 SASEGT come from the germline V gene. Quantitative barcoded 5'-RACE was used to prepare TCR beta libraries. TCRdb passed the 5' RACE reads through MiXCR, listing each CDR3 protein once. Of under 150,000 distinct CDR3 sequences listed, about an eighth were seen once; the top ten hold 2.5% to 3%. As regards this clonotype: What it recognizes is unknown.

This rearrangement joins TRBV6-1 to TRBJ2-2; TRBD1 is a possible D gene (5 bases). This TCR was sampled from a female donor with ankylosing spondylitis or in good health (not recorded which). The sequencing sample was made of blood, either unsorted or a sorted T cell fraction (not recorded which). DNA for the CDR3: TGTGCCAGCAGGAGAAGGGGGAACACCGGGGAGCTGTTTTTT. This encodes CASRRRGNTGELFF.